This T cell receptor beta chain was sequenced for a study of tumor and adjacent non-tumor tissue in lung cancer. Turning to the study itself: The cohort had about 12 adenocarcinoma, 2 squamous cell and 1 small cell patients. General observations from the study: TCR diversity was significantly greater in tumor than normal lung tissue. Top 100 clones took a larger repertoire share in normal lung.

As to this clonotype: As yet, its antigen is unknown.

This sample's RNA came from whole unsorted tissue. This non-tumor lung sample came from over 3 cm beyond the tumor edge. Three rounds of nested PCR, following a modified ARM-PCR protocol, produced the TCRbeta library. MiXCR was run by TCRdb on the multiplex PCR reads, yielding one entry per CDR3 protein. The table shows around 60,000 distinct CDR3 sequences, with roughly two thirds occurring only once. The CDR3 is 13 amino acids. Germline V gene sequence: CDR1 MNHEY, CDR2 SVGAGI. The V end lost 7 bases, the J end lost 12 bases, and 20 bases lay between the germline ends. The chain links TRBV6-5 to TRBJ2-3, with TRBD1 as a possible D gene (5 bases). The specimen was distant non-tumor lung tissue. The clonotype comes from an older man with non-small cell lung cancer. This CDR3 is CASNRAVQGTQYF. Here the CDR3 DNA reads TGTGCCAGCAACCGGGCCGTCCAGGGTACACAGTATTTT.